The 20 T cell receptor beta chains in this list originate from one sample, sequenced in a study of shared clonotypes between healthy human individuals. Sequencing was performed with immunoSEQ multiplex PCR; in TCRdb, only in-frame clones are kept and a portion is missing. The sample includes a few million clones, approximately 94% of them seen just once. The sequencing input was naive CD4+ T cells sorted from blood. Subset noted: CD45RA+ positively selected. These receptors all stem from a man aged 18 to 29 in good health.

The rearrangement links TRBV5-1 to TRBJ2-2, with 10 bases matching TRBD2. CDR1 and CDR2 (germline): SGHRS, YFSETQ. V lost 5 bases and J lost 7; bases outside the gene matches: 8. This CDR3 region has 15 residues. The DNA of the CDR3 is TGCGCCAGCAGAGGGGCTAGCGGGAGTAACGGGGAGCTGTTTTTT. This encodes CASRGASGSNGELFF.

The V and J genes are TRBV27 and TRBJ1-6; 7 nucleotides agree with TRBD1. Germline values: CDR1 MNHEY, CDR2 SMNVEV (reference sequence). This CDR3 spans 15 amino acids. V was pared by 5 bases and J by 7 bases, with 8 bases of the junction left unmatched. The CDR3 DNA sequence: TGTGCCAGCAGTCCCGCGACAGGGTGGAATTCACCCCTCCACTTT. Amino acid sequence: CASSPATGWNSPLHF.

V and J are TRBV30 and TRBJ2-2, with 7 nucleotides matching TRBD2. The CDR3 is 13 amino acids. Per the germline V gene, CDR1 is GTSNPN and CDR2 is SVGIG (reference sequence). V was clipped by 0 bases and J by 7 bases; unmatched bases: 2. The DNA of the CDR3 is TGTGCCTGGAGTGTTAAGCGGGGCGGGGAGCTGTTTTTT. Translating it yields CAWSVKRGGELFF.

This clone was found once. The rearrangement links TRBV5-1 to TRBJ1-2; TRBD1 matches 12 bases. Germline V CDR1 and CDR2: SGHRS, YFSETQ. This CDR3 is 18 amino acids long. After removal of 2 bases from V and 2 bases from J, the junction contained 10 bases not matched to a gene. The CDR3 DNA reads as TGCGCCAGCAGCTTTGGCCAGGGGACAGGGGGCTTGAACTATGGCTACACCTTC. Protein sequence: CASSFGQGTGGLNYGYTF. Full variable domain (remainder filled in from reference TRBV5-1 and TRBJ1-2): KAGVTQTPRYLIKTRGQQVTLSCSPISGHRSVSWYQQTPGQGLQFLFEYFSETQRNKGNFPGRFSGRQFSNSRSEMNVSTLELGDSALYLCASSFGQGTGGLNYGYTFGSGTRLTVV.

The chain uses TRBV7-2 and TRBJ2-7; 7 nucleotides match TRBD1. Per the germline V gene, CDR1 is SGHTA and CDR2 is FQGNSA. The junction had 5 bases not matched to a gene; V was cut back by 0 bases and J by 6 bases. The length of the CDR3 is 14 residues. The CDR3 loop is CASSLAGGDFEQYF. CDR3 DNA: TGTGCCAGCAGCTTAGCAGGGGGCGATTTCGAGCAGTACTTC. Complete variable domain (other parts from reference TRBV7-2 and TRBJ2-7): GAGVSQSPSNKVTEKGKDVELRCDPISGHTALYWYRQSLGQGLEFLIYFQGNSAPDKSGLPSDRFSAERTGGSVSTLTIQRTQQEDSAVYLCASSLAGGDFEQYFGPGTRLTVT.

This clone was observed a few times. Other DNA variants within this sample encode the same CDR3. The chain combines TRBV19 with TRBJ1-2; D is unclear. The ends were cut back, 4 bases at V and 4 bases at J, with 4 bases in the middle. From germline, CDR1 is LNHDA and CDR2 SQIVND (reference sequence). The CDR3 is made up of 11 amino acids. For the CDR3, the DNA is TGTGCCAGTAGTACCGGCTATGGCTACACCTTC. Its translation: CASSTGYGYTF.

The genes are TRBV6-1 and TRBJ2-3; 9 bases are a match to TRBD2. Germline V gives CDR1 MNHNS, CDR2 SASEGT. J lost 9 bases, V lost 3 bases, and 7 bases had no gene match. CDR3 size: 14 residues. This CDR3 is CASSDSNLAGTQYF. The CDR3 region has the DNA TGTGCCAGCAGTGACTCCAATCTAGCGGGAACGCAGTATTTT.

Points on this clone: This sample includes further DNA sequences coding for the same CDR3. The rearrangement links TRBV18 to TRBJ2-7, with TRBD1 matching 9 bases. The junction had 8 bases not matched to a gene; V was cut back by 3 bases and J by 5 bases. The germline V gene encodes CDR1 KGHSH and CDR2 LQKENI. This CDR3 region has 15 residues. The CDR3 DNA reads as TGTGCCAGCTCACCTCCGGGACAGGGATCGCACGAGCAGTACTTC. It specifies CASSPPGQGSHEQYF.

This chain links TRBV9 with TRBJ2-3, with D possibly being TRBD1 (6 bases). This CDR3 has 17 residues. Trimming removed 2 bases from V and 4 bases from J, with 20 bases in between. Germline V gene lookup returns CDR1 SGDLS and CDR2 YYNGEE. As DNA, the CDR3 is TGTGCCAGCAGCGTGAAAACACAGGGTTTGCGGGCAGATACGCAGTATTTT. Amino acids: CASSVKTQGLRADTQYF.

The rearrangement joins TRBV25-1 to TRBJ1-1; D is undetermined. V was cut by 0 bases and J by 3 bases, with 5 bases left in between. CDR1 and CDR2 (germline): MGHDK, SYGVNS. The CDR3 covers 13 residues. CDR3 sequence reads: CASSEYSYTEAFF. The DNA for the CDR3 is TGTGCCAGCAGTGAATATTCGTACACTGAAGCTTTCTTT.

The CDR3 region has the DNA TGTGCCGTCCAAGGCGGCACTTTGAACACTGAAGCTTTCTTT. Protein product: CAVQGGTLNTEAFF. V and J are TRBV2 and TRBJ1-1; no clear D. CDR1 and CDR2 from the germline V gene are SNHLY and FYNNEI. V was trimmed by 11 bases and J by 0 bases, leaving 16 bases between them. The CDR3 contains 14 residues.

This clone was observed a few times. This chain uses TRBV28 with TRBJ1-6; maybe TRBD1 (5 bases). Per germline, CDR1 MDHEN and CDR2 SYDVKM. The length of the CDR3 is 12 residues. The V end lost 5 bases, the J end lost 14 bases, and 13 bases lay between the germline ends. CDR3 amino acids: CASSPPLGALHF. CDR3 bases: TGTGCCAGCAGTCCCCCCCTAGGGGCCCTCCACTTT.

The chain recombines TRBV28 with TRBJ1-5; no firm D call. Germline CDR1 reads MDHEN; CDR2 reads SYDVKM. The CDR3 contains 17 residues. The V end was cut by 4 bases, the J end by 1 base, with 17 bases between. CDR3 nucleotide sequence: TGTGCCAGCAGTTCGGGTTTTGAGGGATCCAGCAATCAGCCCCAGCATTTT. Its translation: CASSSGFEGSSNQPQHF.

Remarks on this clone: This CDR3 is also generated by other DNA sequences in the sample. CDR3 sequence (DNA): TGTGCCAGCTCCCCAAGAACTGGGCCACAGGAGACCCAGTACTTC. Translation: CASSPRTGPQETQYF. The chain recombines TRBV18 with TRBJ2-5; no reliable D call. The CDR3 consists of 15 residues. Germline V gene lookup returns CDR1 KGHSH and CDR2 LQKENI. V dropped 6 bases and J dropped 5 bases, with 19 bases sitting between them.

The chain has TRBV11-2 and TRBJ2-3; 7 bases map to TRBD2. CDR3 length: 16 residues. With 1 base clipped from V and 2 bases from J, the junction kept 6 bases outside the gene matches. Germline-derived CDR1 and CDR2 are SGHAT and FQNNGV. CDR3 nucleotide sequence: TGTGCCAGCAGCTTAGTGGGGGGGGACTCCACAGATACGCAGTATTTT. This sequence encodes CASSLVGGDSTDTQYF. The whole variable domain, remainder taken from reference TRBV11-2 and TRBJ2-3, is EAGVAQSPRYKIIEKRQSVAFWCNPISGHATLYWYQQILGQGPKLLIQFQNNGVVDDSQLPKDRFSAERLKGVDSTLKIQPAKLEDSAVYLCASSLVGGDSTDTQYFGPGTRLTVL.

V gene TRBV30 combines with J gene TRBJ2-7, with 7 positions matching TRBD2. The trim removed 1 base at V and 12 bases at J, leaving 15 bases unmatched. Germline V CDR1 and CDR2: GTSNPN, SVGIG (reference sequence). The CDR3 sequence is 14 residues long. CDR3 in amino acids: CAWSGTRTSLRGYF. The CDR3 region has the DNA TGTGCCTGGAGTGGGACTAGAACTTCCCTACGAGGGTACTTC.

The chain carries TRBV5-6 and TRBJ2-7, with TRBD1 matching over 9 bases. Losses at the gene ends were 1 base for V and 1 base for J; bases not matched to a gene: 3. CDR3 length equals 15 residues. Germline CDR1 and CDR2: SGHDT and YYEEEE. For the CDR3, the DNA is TGTGCCAGCAGCTTGTGGGACAGGGCTTCCTACGAGCAGTACTTC. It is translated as CASSLWDRASYEQYF.

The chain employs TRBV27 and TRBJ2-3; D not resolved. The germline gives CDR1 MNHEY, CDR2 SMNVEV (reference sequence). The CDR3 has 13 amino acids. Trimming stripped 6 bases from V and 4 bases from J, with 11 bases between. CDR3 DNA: TGTGCCAGCAGCCCTAGAGGCCCAGATACGCAGTATTTT. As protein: CASSPRGPDTQYF.

The CDR3 DNA sequence: TGCGCCAGCAGCCTCTCGGACAGTTACAATCAGCCCCAGCATTTT. Translated: CASSLSDSYNQPQHF. The V gene is TRBV5-1, the J gene TRBJ1-5, with a possible D match to TRBD1 (6 bases). Germline lookup yields CDR1 SGHRS and CDR2 YFSETQ. V was cut by 4 bases and J by 3 bases, with 14 bases left in between. This CDR3 has 15 amino acids.

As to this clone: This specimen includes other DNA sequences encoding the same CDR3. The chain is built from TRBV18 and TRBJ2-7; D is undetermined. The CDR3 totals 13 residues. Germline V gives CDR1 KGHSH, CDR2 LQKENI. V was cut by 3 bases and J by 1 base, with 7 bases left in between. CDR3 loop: CASSPIPSYEQYF. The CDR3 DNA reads TGTGCCAGCTCACCTATCCCATCCTACGAGCAGTACTTC.